This is a list of T cell receptor beta chains from one sample in a study of early T cells in non-severe SARS-CoV-2 infection. TCRdb passed the 5' RACE reads through MiXCR, listing each CDR3 protein once. The sample includes 86,000 or so distinct CDR3 sequences, roughly an eighth of them seen just once. The sequenced sample was whole blood. Source of these receptors: an adult who was a healthcare worker with PCR-confirmed SARS-CoV-2 infection or an uninfected control (not recorded which). Each CDR3 is given without its conserved first and last residue. Clone size is stated in some rows and not others, as once, few, many or a class when expanded.

v_gene,abundance,j_gene,CDR3aa
TRBV7-6,many,TRBJ2-7,ASSDADEQY
TRBV6-1,-,TRBJ2-4,ASSPGREPKNIQY
TRBV29-1,few,TRBJ1-2,SVEWGQSYGYT
TRBV20-1,-,TRBJ1-3,SAVGPGSPPGSGNTIY
TRBV14,many,TRBJ2-1,ASSSQTEQF
TRBV29-1,many,TRBJ2-4,SAGWGDIQY
TRBV14,-,TRBJ2-7,ASSPRPNLQY
TRBV5-6,-,TRBJ2-1,ASSFQPGTLF
TRBV11-3,few,TRBJ2-7,ASSPPPGLAGGRIGEQY
TRBV2,many,TRBJ1-5,ASGRETQPQH
TRBV27,few,TRBJ2-1,ASSYQVSSYNEQF
TRBV5-1,many,TRBJ2-3,ASRKEGGTDTQY
TRBV27,many,TRBJ2-2,ASGPRNTGELF
TRBV7-6,many,TRBJ2-7,ASSTGAYEQY
TRBV21-1,-,TRBJ2-3,ASSAPEPGLPGTDTQY
TRBV12-3/TRBV12-4,few,TRBJ2-5,ASSRGTSVVEETQY
TRBV7-3,few,TRBJ1-1,ASSLIAGSGTEAF
TRBV30,many,TRBJ2-3,AWSLAFTDTQY
TRBV11-2,-,TRBJ2-3,ASTIKGSPLLDTQY
TRBV5-1,many,TRBJ1-6,ASSLTGAYNSPLH
TRBV11-3,-,TRBJ2-5,ASGPGVAGGETQY
TRBV7-6,-,TRBJ2-3,ASSLGQTDTQY
TRBV12-3/TRBV12-4,few,TRBJ2-1,ASSYGLAGDNEQF
TRBV11-2,many,TRBJ2-3,ASSLGPGGGTDTQY
TRBV5-1,few,TRBJ2-2,ASNGNTGELF
TRBV28,many,TRBJ2-1,ASSSPGRNNEQF
TRBV7-6,-,TRBJ1-1,ASSLARGSTEAF
TRBV20-1,-,TRBJ1-2,SARDQGRSRSHNYGYT
TRBV7-3,few,TRBJ2-7,ASSLSGGGSEQY
TRBV29-1,-,TRBJ2-7,SVDPTQDRGKQY
TRBV19,-,TRBJ2-7,ASSIVEGPRGEQY
TRBV2,many,TRBJ2-3,ASSPGLGGTDTQY
TRBV11-2,many,TRBJ2-2,ASSTLTGAIGELF
TRBV29-1,many,TRBJ1-2,SVDLLTGVNYGYT
TRBV7-2,-,TRBJ1-2,ASSLVATNYGYT
TRBV5-1,-,TRBJ2-1,ASSARGTPATYNEQF
TRBV9,-,TRBJ2-7,ASSVGNTQYEQY
TRBV11-2,many,TRBJ2-1,ASSNRGRSGSFTYNEQF
TRBV7-9,-,TRBJ2-3,ASRLPGTGGTDTQY
TRBV7-8,few,TRBJ2-1,ASSRGGSSSYNEQF
TRBV11-2,many,TRBJ2-5,ASSGSGTLQETQY
TRBV5-4,-,TRBJ2-7,ASSFASGSYEQY
TRBV7-9,many,TRBJ1-6,ASSPDWGAAPLH